Following are 14 T cell receptor beta chains from one sample sequenced in a study of blood T cell repertoires in COVID-19. The protocol was immunoSEQ multiplex PCR, while the TCRdb copy is restricted to in-frame clones and leaves out a portion. The sample lists about 290,000 clones; around nine tenths were seen once. Source material: peripheral blood. Receptors originate from a woman aged 25 to 39 with COVID-19, enrolled during active disease.

The V gene is TRBV3-1 (or the pseudogene TRBV3-2), the J gene TRBJ1-3; the D gene is possibly TRBD1 (5 bases). This CDR3 is built from 15 residues. CDR1 and CDR2 (germline): LGHDT, YNNKEL (reference sequence). Between the trimmed V and J ends, which lost 0 bases and 4 bases, there was a span of 10 bases. CDR3 in amino acids: CASSQDSGRGNTIYF. The CDR3 DNA sequence: TGTGCCAGCAGCCAAGATTCAGGGCGCGGAAACACCATATATTTT.

V is TRBV7-8 and J is TRBJ1-2; D remains ambiguous. Per the germline V gene, CDR1 is SGHVS and CDR2 is FQNEAQ. The CDR3 is made up of 15 amino acids. Between the trimmed V and J ends, which lost 5 bases and 3 bases, there was a span of 16 bases. CDR3 in amino acids: CASSPRIGPYYGYTF. The CDR3 DNA reads as TGTGCCAGCAGCCCAAGGATTGGGCCTTACTATGGCTACACCTTC.

The rearrangement joins TRBV5-4 to TRBJ1-2; D might be TRBD1 (5 bases). V shed 0 bases and J shed 2 bases, with 11 bases lying between them. Germline CDR1 reads SGHNT; CDR2 reads YYREEE (reference sequence). The CDR3 covers 15 residues. CDR3 amino acids: CASSLEGIRNYGYTF. CDR3 nucleotides: TGTGCCAGCAGCTTGGAGGGGATCCGGAACTATGGCTACACCTTC.

This CDR3 is CASSLGSRFLHF. In nucleotides, the CDR3 is TGTGCCAGCAGTTTAGGGAGCAGGTTCCTCCACTTT. The chain joins TRBV27 to TRBJ1-6, with unresolved D. This CDR3 comprises 12 residues. Trimming shortened V by 2 bases and J by 15 bases, and 11 bases separated the two germline ends. Germline CDR1 and CDR2: MNHEY and SMNVEV (reference sequence).

The chain couples TRBV27 to TRBJ1-2; D is unclear. The CDR3 consists of 13 residues. Germline V gives CDR1 MNHEY, CDR2 SMNVEV (reference sequence). The V gene lost 6 bases and the J gene lost 2 bases, with 10 bases spanning the gap. The DNA for the CDR3 is TGTGCCAGCAGAACCGGGAACAACTATGGCTACACCTTC. Translated, it gives CASRTGNNYGYTF.

This chain links TRBV5-1 with TRBJ1-1, with D uncertain. The germline V and J ends were trimmed by 6 bases and 1 base, with 16 bases remaining between them. Germline lookup yields CDR1 SGHRS and CDR2 YFSETQ. This CDR3 is 15 amino acids long. Here the CDR3 DNA reads TGCGCCAGCACCCTTACGGTCGATAAGAACACTGAAGCTTTCTTT. Encoded protein: CASTLTVDKNTEAFF. The full variable domain, its missing parts supplied by reference TRBV5-1 and TRBJ1-1, is KAGVTQTPRYLIKTRGQQVTLSCSPISGHRSVSWYQQTPGQGLQFLFEYFSETQRNKGNFPGRFSGRQFSNSRSEMNVSTLELGDSALYLCASTLTVDKNTEAFFGQGTRLTVV.

The V and J genes are TRBV28 and TRBJ1-2, with 9 bases lining up with TRBD1. Germline lookup yields CDR1 MDHEN and CDR2 SYDVKM. The CDR3 has 13 residues. The trim removed 8 bases at V and 6 bases at J, leaving 7 bases unmatched. CDR3 residues: CASLPRDRDGYTF. The CDR3 DNA sequence: TGTGCCAGCCTCCCCCGGGACAGGGATGGCTACACCTTC.

The rearrangement uses TRBV4-1 and TRBJ2-1; TRBD2 agrees at 8 bases. This CDR3 has 15 amino acids. Germline V gene data show CDR1 as MGHRA and CDR2 as YSYEKL. Trimming removed 4 bases from V and 4 bases from J; junction bases left unmatched: 6. The CDR3 nucleotides are TGCGCCAGCAGCCCACCAGCGGGGGTTTACAATGAGCAGTTCTTC. Translated: CASSPPAGVYNEQFF.

The gene calls are TRBV11-2 and TRBJ2-7, with 10 bases that match TRBD2. V trimming: 5 bases; J trimming: 0 bases; junction bases outside the gene matches: 7. Germline CDR1 and CDR2: SGHAT and FQNNGV. This CDR3 has 16 amino acids. For the CDR3, the DNA is TGTGCCAGCAGCCCCTGGACTAGCGGATACTCCTACGAGCAGTACTTC. Protein product: CASSPWTSGYSYEQYF.

The chain uses TRBV27 and TRBJ2-3, with TRBD2 as a possible D gene (5 bases). The CDR3 has 13 amino acids. Looked up from germline, CDR1 is MNHEY and CDR2 is SMNVEV (reference sequence). V dropped 6 bases and J dropped 5 bases, with 12 bases sitting between them. Here the CDR3 reads CASSLKGVDTQYF. In DNA, the CDR3 is TGTGCCAGCAGCCTAAAGGGAGTAGATACGCAGTATTTT.

This chain joins TRBV9 and TRBJ1-2, with unresolved D. Trimming left V 3 bases short and J 8 bases short, with 17 bases between. Germline CDR1 SGDLS, CDR2 YYNGEE. The CDR3 runs 14 residues. CDR3 bases: TGTGCCAGCAGCGCCCAAACTACCCTTGGGGGCTACACCTTC. Its protein is CASSAQTTLGGYTF.

The chain has TRBV29-1 and TRBJ2-3; 7 nucleotides line up with TRBD1. Germline V gives CDR1 SQVTM, CDR2 ANQGSEA. The length of the CDR3 is 14 residues. Trimming at V came to 6 bases and at J to 3 bases, leaving 9 bases not matched to a gene. The CDR3 sequence: CSVKIGQVTDTQYF. Here the CDR3 DNA reads TGCAGCGTGAAAATTGGACAGGTGACAGATACGCAGTATTTT.

The chain carries TRBV28 and TRBJ2-1, with 9 positions matching TRBD2. Germline loops: CDR1 MDHEN, CDR2 SYDVKM. There are 11 residues in the CDR3. Trimming cost V 7 bases and J 15 bases; bases outside gene matches: 7. The CDR3: CASTGGRDRFF. DNA for the CDR3: TGTGCCAGCACCGGCGGGAGGGATCGGTTCTTC.

The chain couples TRBV28 to TRBJ2-1, with 7 bases that match TRBD1. This CDR3 spans 12 amino acids. From germline, CDR1 is MDHEN and CDR2 SYDVKM. The trim removed 11 bases at V and 5 bases at J, leaving 6 bases unmatched. CDR3 sequence (DNA): TGTGCCGAAGGGGGCGGAAACAATGAGCAGTTCTTC. Translation: CAEGGGNNEQFF.